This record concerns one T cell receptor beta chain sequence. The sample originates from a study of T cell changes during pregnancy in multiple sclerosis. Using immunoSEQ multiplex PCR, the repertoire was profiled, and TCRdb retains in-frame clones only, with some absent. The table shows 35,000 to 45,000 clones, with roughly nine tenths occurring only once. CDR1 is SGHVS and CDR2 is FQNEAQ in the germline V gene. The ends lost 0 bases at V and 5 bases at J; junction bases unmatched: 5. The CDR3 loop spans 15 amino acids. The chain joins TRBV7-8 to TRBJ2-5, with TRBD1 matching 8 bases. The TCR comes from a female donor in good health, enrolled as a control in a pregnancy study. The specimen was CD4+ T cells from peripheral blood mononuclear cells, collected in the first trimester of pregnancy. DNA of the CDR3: TGTGCCAGCAGCTTAGCGCCTAACAGGGGGGAGACCCAGTACTTC. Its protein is CASSLAPNRGETQYF.